This T cell receptor beta chain stems from a study of shared clonotypes between healthy human individuals. Germline-derived CDR1 and CDR2 are KGHSH and LQKENI. V lost 4 bases and J 1 base, leaving 10 bases between the germline ends. The CDR3 spans 14 residues. Recent vaccinations or acute infections were absent in the healthy HIV-negative adult donors. Profiling relied on immunoSEQ multiplex PCR, and the TCRdb table lists in-frame clones only, not all of them. Among around 1.1 million clones listed, roughly 74% were seen once. The V gene is TRBV18, the J gene TRBJ1-1; D uncertain. The clonotype was recovered from a man between 18 and 35 years old in good health. Some clones in this sample may be carry-over from other donors' samples. The source material was memory CD4+ T cells from PBMCs. Indicated subset: CD45RA-negative fraction. The CDR3 here is CASSRLAGNTEAFF. The CDR3 DNA follows: TGTGCCAGCTCACGACTTGCGGGGAACACTGAAGCTTTCTTT. The full variable domain, its missing parts supplied by reference TRBV18 and TRBJ1-1, is NAGVMQNPRHLVRRRGQEARLRCSPMKGHSHVYWYRQLPEEGLKFMVYLQKENIIDESGMPKERFSAEFPKEGPSILRIQQVVRGDSAAYFCASSRLAGNTEAFFGQGTRLTVV.